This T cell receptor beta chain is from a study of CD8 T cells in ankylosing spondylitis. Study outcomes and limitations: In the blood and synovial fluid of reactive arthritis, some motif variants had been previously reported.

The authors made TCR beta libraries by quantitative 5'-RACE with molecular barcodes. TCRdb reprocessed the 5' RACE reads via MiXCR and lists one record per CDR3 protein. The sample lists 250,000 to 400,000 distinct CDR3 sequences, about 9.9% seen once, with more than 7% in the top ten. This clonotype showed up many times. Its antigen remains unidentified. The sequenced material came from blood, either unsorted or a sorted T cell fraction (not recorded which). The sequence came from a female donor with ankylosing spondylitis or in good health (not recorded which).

This CDR3 is CSALPRIDNTEAFF. The CDR3 DNA sequence: TGCAGTGCATTACCCAGGATCGATAACACTGAAGCTTTCTTT. The J gene is TRBJ1-1, the V gene TRBV20-1, with D unresolved. Germline V lookup: CDR1 DFQATT, CDR2 SNEGSKA (reference sequence). V gave up 6 bases and J gave up 2 bases, with 16 bases separating them. This CDR3 is 14 amino acids long.